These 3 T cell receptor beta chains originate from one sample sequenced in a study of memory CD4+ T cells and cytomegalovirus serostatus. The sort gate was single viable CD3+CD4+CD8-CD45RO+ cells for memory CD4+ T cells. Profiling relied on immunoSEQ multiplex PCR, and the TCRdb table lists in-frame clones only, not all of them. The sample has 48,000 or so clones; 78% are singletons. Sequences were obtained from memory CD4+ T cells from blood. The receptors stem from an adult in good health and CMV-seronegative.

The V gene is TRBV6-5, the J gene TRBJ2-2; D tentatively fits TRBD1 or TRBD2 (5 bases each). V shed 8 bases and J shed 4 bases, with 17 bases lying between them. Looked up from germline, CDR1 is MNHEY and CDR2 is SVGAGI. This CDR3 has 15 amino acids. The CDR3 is CASGRGTAFTGELFF. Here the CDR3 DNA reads TGTGCCAGCGGGCGAGGGACCGCTTTCACCGGGGAGCTGTTTTTT.

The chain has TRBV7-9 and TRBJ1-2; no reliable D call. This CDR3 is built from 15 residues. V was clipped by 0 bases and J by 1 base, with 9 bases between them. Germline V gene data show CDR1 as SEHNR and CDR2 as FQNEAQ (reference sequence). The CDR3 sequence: CASSLAPTSNYGYTF. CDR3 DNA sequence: TGTGCCAGCAGCTTAGCACCAACGAGTAACTATGGCTACACCTTC.

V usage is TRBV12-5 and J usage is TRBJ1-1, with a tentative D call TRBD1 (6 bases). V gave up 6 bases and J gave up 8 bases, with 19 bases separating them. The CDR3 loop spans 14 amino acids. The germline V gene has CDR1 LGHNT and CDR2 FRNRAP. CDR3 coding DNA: TGTGCTAGTGGGAAGACAGGACCCAAGGGAGAAGCTTTCTTT. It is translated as CASGKTGPKGEAFF.